The present T cell receptor (beta chain) was sequenced within a study of shared clonotypes between healthy human individuals. The table came from immunoSEQ multiplex PCR; TCRdb's copy has only in-frame clones and leaves some out. The table lists roughly 490,000 clones, 75% to 85% of them singletons. There are 15 residues in the CDR3. Germline V gene lookup returns CDR1 SGHRS and CDR2 YFSETQ. After removal of 0 bases from V and 5 bases from J, the junction contained 5 bases not matched to a gene. Sequences were obtained from PBMCs. The sequence was collected from a middle-aged woman in good health. Some clones in this sample may be carry-over from other donors' samples. The chain links TRBV5-1 to TRBJ1-1, with 9 bases fitting TRBD1. Here the CDR3 reads CASSLEGQGGTEAFF. The DNA for the CDR3 is TGCGCCAGCAGCTTGGAGGGACAGGGAGGGACTGAAGCTTTCTTT.